One and the same sample provided the 5 T cell receptor beta chains below, sequenced in a study of blood T cells in healthy people across ages. Sample-barcoded 5' priming and a J-beta primer mix drove a second PCR of about 7 to 12 cycles. TCRdb fed the 5' RACE reads into MiXCR, producing one record per CDR3 protein. Of roughly 1.7 million distinct CDR3 sequences listed, around 36% are singletons. Sequencing was done on a sample of blood. The source is a woman aged 25 to 39 in good health.

This clonotype was detected only a few times. This sequence joins TRBV28 and TRBJ2-5; tentatively, D is TRBD2 (6 bases). The DNA end is a closer match to TRBJ2-7, so the J assignment may be wrong. The CDR3 is 13 residues long. The germline CDR1 and CDR2 sequences are MDHEN and SYDVKM. The CDR3 nucleotides are TGTGCCAGCAGCATGACTAGTTACCACGAGCAGTACTTC. Protein sequence: CASSMTSYHEQYF.

This clonotype has more than one count but fewer than ten. The chain uses TRBV6-6 and TRBJ2-1, with 7 positions matching TRBD1. The V and J ends lost 8 bases and 7 bases, in that order; junction bases with no gene match: 5. Germline V gene sequence: CDR1 MNHNY, CDR2 SVGAGI (reference sequence). The CDR3 contains 12 residues. CDR3 sequence (DNA): TGTGCCAGCGGCCGGGACAGTAATGAGCAGTTCTTC. It encodes CASGRDSNEQFF.

This clonotype was counted between two and nine times. The chain employs TRBV6-5 and TRBJ1-2; D is perhaps TRBD1 (6 bases). Trimming cost V 5 bases and J 2 bases, with 15 bases left between them. The CDR3 runs to 15 residues. Looked up from germline, CDR1 is MNHEY and CDR2 is SVGAGI. The CDR3 DNA sequence: TGTGCCAGCAGTCCCACCGGGACAAAAAACTATGGCTACACCTTC. Translating gives CASSPTGTKNYGYTF.

Notes on this clonotype: Just one base apart from a much larger clone, this may be a read error. The J gene is TRBJ2-7, the V gene TRBV27, with D possibly matching TRBD1 (5 bases). The germline gives CDR1 MNHEY, CDR2 SMNVEV (reference sequence). The CDR3 is 14 amino acids. CDR3 sequence: CASSLWQGSYGQYF. In DNA, the CDR3 is TGTGCCAGCAGTTTGTGGCAGGGTTCCTACGGGCAGTACTTC.

The chain recombines TRBV5-1 with TRBJ2-4; the match to TRBD2 covers 11 bases. CDR3 size: 18 residues. Germline CDR1 reads SGHRS; CDR2 reads YFSETQ. The V and J ends lost 6 bases and 3 bases, in that order; junction bases with no gene match: 14. CDR3: CASNHRLTSGIGKNIQYF. The CDR3 nucleotides read TGCGCCAGCAACCACCGCCTGACTAGCGGGATAGGCAAAAACATTCAGTACTTC. Drawing the rest from reference TRBV5-1 and TRBJ2-4, the complete variable domain is KAGVTQTPRYLIKTRGQQVTLSCSPISGHRSVSWYQQTPGQGLQFLFEYFSETQRNKGNFPGRFSGRQFSNSRSEMNVSTLELGDSALYLCASNHRLTSGIGKNIQYFGAGTRLSVL.